The clone carrying this T cell receptor beta chain was seen ten or more times. Its antigen is unknown. TCRdb reprocessed the 5' RACE reads with MiXCR, giving one entry per CDR3 protein. The repertoire holds about 5,800 distinct CDR3 sequences, with approximately 30% as singletons. Findings and caveats of the study: In terms of TCR gene usage, tumor memory CD4+ T cells clustered together with blood and lymph node memory CD4+ cells, as well as with lymph node naive CD4+ cells.

The CDR3 contains 14 residues. The germline gives CDR1 SGHTA, CDR2 FQGNSA. V was shortened by 1 base and J by 9 bases, with 13 bases between the two germline ends. The genes are TRBV7-2 and TRBJ1-5; D not certain. This receptor was identified in a female donor with breast cancer. Sample: memory CD4+ T cells sorted from a lymph node. Subset indicated: memory CD4+ T cells, CD4+CD45RO+CD25-. In nucleotides, the CDR3 is TGTGCCAGCAGCTTAGGGGGAGGGAAAGGGCCCCAGCATTTT. Residues: CASSLGGGKGPQHF.